This T cell receptor (beta chain) was identified in a study of blood T cell repertoires in COVID-19. Study at large: Acute-phase and convalescent COVID-19 samples originated in the United States, Italy and Spain.

The V end was cut by 4 bases, the J end by 5 bases, with 14 bases between. There are 14 residues in the CDR3. The germline gives CDR1 SNHLY, CDR2 FYNNEI. The study recruited people aged 18 to 89 years across approximately 25 US areas. Participant reports of clinical history set cohort assignment. The table came from immunoSEQ multiplex PCR; TCRdb's copy has only in-frame clones and leaves some out. The table has some 340,000 clones, around 87% seen once. The sequence was collected from a woman in her twenties or thirties who had recovered from COVID-19. Sequenced sample: PBMCs or T cells enriched from blood (not recorded which). V gene TRBV2 combines with J gene TRBJ2-5; TRBD1 might be the D (6 bases). The CDR3 sequence: CASSGYRVRETQYF. The DNA for the CDR3 is TGTGCCAGCAGTGGGTACAGGGTACGGGAGACCCAGTACTTC.